A selection of T cell receptor beta chains follows, all from one sample in a study of blood T cell repertoires in COVID-19. The data were produced by immunoSEQ multiplex PCR, yet TCRdb's version contains in-frame clones alone and is incomplete. The sample holds 80,000 to 100,000 clones; approximately 90% are singletons and the top ten take about 4.5%. Material: peripheral blood. The origin of the receptors is a man between 65 and 80 years old with acute or convalescent COVID-19. Each CDR3 is given with its conserved first and last residue. The D gene is left open where the match is weak. Only some rows state a clone size, as once, few, many or a class for expanded clones.

TRBV7-9	NA	few	TRBJ1-5	TGTGCCAGCGACCGGCCGGGACATCCAAATCAGCCCCAGCATTTT	CASDRPGHPNQPQHF
TRBV6-1	TRBD2	NA	TRBJ2-3	TGTGCCAGCAGTGAAGAAGGAGCGGGGATTAGCACAGATACGCAGTATTTT	CASSEEGAGISTDTQYF
TRBV5-1	NA	NA	TRBJ2-5	TGCGCCAGCAGCTCCGGACGGGGGTACCAAGAGACCCAGTACTTC	CASSSGRGYQETQYF
TRBV5-1	TRBD2	NA	TRBJ2-1	TGCGCCAGCACCATTCAGCGGGGGGACCTGGGTGAGCAGTTCTTC	CASTIQRGDLGEQFF
TRBV6-2/TRBV6-3	TRBD1	NA	TRBJ1-1	TGTGCCAGCAGTCCCTGGGGACAGGAGAACACTGAAGCTTTCTTT	CASSPWGQENTEAFF
TRBV7-2	TRBD2	NA	TRBJ2-1	TGTGCCAGCAGCTTACCGGGACTAGCGGGGGACCGCTCCTACAATGAGCAGTTCTTC	CASSLPGLAGDRSYNEQFF
TRBV14	TRBD1	once	TRBJ1-4	TGTGCCAGCAGCCGGGACAGGGTTAATGAAAAACTGTTTTTT	CASSRDRVNEKLFF
TRBV7-9	NA	NA	TRBJ2-7	TGTGCCAGCAGCTTAGGCGGGAACAACTACGAGCAGTACTTC	CASSLGGNNYEQYF
TRBV9	TRBD1	NA	TRBJ1-2	TGTGCCAGCAGCGTAGGAAGGGACAGGCCGACTAACTATGGCTACACCTTC	CASSVGRDRPTNYGYTF
TRBV15	NA	few	TRBJ2-1	TGTGCCACCAGCAGAGAGGGGCGGGGACAGTTCTTC	CATSREGRGQFF
TRBV29-1	TRBD1	NA	TRBJ1-1	TGCAGCGCGGGGTGGGACAGGGGAAACACTGAAGCTTTCTTT	CSAGWDRGNTEAFF
TRBV9	NA	NA	TRBJ2-2	TGTGCCAGCAGCCGGAGGGGGCGTTCCGCCGGGGAGCTGTTTTTT	CASSRRGRSAGELFF
TRBV2	NA	NA	TRBJ1-2	TGTGCCAGCAGTGCGGGAGACAACTATGGCTACACCTTC	CASSAGDNYGYTF
TRBV30	TRBD1	NA	TRBJ1-6	TGTGCCTGGAGCAGACAGGGGATCCCCTCCTATAATTCACCCCTCCACTTT	CAWSRQGIPSYNSPLHF
TRBV4-2	TRBD1	NA	TRBJ1-3	TGTGCCAGCAGCCACTGGACAGGGGAAGCTGGAAACACCATATATTTT	CASSHWTGEAGNTIYF
TRBV6-1	NA	NA	TRBJ1-5	TGTGCCAGCAGTGAATCCAGGGGTAGCAATCAGCCCCAGCATTTT	CASSESRGSNQPQHF
TRBV14	NA	NA	TRBJ2-4	TGTGCCAGCAGCCAAATAGGGAGTCTGGCCAAAAACATTCAGTACTTC	CASSQIGSLAKNIQYF
TRBV28	NA	NA	TRBJ1-5	TGTGCCAGCAGTTGGGCGGGGAACATTGATATCGGCAATCAGCCCCAGCATTTT	CASSWAGNIDIGNQPQHF
TRBV5-1	TRBD2	few	TRBJ2-3	TGCGCCAGCAGCGGGGGACTAGCGGCAGATACGCAGTATTTT	CASSGGLAADTQYF
TRBV5-6	TRBD1	once	TRBJ1-2	TGTGCCAGCAGCGGAAGGGACAGGAGTACTACTTTTAACTATGGCTACACCTTC	CASSGRDRSTTFNYGYTF
TRBV5-1	TRBD1	NA	TRBJ2-1	TGCGCCAGCAGCACCCGCCCCCCGGACAGGGGGCCATATGACAATGAGCAGTTCTTC	CASSTRPPDRGPYDNEQFF
TRBV15	NA	NA	TRBJ2-1	TGTGCCACCAAAGGGCAGGGTGTGTACAATGAGCAGTTCTTC	CATKGQGVYNEQFF
TRBV12-5	NA	once	TRBJ2-3	TGTGCTAGTGGTTTGAAGAGGCCGGGAGATACGCAGTATTTT	CASGLKRPGDTQYF
TRBV3-1/TRBV3-2	NA	NA	TRBJ2-1	TGTGCCAGCAGCCAAGACCCCGGTAGCGATGAGCAGTTCTTC	CASSQDPGSDEQFF
TRBV5-1	TRBD1	NA	TRBJ2-4	TGCGCCAGCAGCCACCTCACAGGGGACGCGGGCATTCAGTACTTC	CASSHLTGDAGIQYF
TRBV28	TRBD1	few	TRBJ1-2	TGTGCCAGCAGGCCCCAGACAGGGAGCTATGGCTACACCTTC	CASRPQTGSYGYTF
TRBV10-1	NA	NA	TRBJ2-5	TGCGCCAGCAGTGAGGGTGCAGGCCAAGAGACCCAGTACTTC	CASSEGAGQETQYF
TRBV5-1	NA	few	TRBJ1-2	TGCGCCAGCTCCCCGACAGACCTCTATGGCTACACCTTC	CASSPTDLYGYTF
TRBV6-6	TRBD2	NA	TRBJ2-5	TGTGCCAGCAGTCAGGGACTAGCGGGGCGCCTCGCCCGAGGGCAAGAGACCCAGTACTTC	CASSQGLAGRLARGQETQYF
TRBV28	NA	NA	TRBJ2-2	TGTGCCAGCACCCAGGGACAGAACACCGGGGAGCTGTTTTTT	CASTQGQNTGELFF
TRBV28	NA	NA	TRBJ1-3	TGTGCCAGCAGTTTAACCGCGGCGGGAAACACCATATATTTT	CASSLTAAGNTIYF
TRBV28	NA	NA	TRBJ1-1	TGTGCCAGCAACCCCCCGGGATCGAACACTGAAGCTTTCTTT	CASNPPGSNTEAFF
TRBV18	NA	once	TRBJ1-3	TGTGCCAGCTCACCACCGATCAGGGCTGGAAACACCATATATTTT	CASSPPIRAGNTIYF
TRBV5-1	TRBD1	NA	TRBJ2-7	TGCGCCAGCAGCTTGGGACAGGGGGTGGGCGAGCAGTACTTC	CASSLGQGVGEQYF
TRBV6-5	NA	NA	TRBJ1-1	TGTGCCAGCAGGAGTGGGGGACAAGTGAACACTGAAGCTTTCTTT	CASRSGGQVNTEAFF
TRBV19	TRBD1	NA	TRBJ2-1	TGTGCCAGTAGTAACACGGGACAGGGTGCGACTGAGCAGTTCTTC	CASSNTGQGATEQFF
TRBV9	NA	NA	TRBJ2-3	TGTGCCAGCAGCGTAGTAGGGACTGGGGATACGCAGTATTTT	CASSVVGTGDTQYF
TRBV7-9	NA	NA	TRBJ1-4	TGTGCCAGCAGCTCGGGTCTTGAAAAACTGTTTTTT	CASSSGLEKLFF
TRBV5-1	NA	NA	TRBJ2-1	TGCGCCAGCAGCTTTCCGGACCTGTCAGAGGGTTCCTACAATGAGCAGTTCTTC	CASSFPDLSEGSYNEQFF
TRBV19	TRBD1	once	TRBJ1-2	TGTGCCAGTAGTACTTTATCCCTCGCGGACAGGGGAGGCAACTATGGCTACACCTTC	CASSTLSLADRGGNYGYTF
TRBV7-6	TRBD1	once	TRBJ1-3	TGTGCCAGCAGCTTAACGACAGGGGGTGCTGGAAACACCATATATTTT	CASSLTTGGAGNTIYF
TRBV11-1	TRBD1	NA	TRBJ1-1	TGTGCCAGCAGCTTAACACCGGGACAGCCTGAAGCTTTCTTT	CASSLTPGQPEAFF
TRBV27	TRBD2	NA	TRBJ2-5	TGTGCCAGCAGTTCTAGCGGGGACTACCAAGAGACCCAGTACTTC	CASSSSGDYQETQYF
TRBV23-1	NA	NA	TRBJ1-5	TGCGCCAGCAGTCAATCTTCGGGTCGGACCAGGGGAAGCAATCAACCCCAGCATTTT	CASSQSSGRTRGSNQPQHF
TRBV2	NA	few	TRBJ2-5	TGTGCCAGCAGTGAAGCGCGGGGCGGTCAAGAGACCCAGTACTTC	CASSEARGGQETQYF
TRBV28	TRBD1	NA	TRBJ1-1	TGTGCCAGCAGTTTACGCGGGACAGTGATGAACACTGAAGCTTTCTTT	CASSLRGTVMNTEAFF
TRBV28	NA	NA	TRBJ1-5	TGTGCCAGCAGTTTAATTGTGGGGAGAGCGGGTCAGCCCCAGCATTTT	CASSLIVGRAGQPQHF